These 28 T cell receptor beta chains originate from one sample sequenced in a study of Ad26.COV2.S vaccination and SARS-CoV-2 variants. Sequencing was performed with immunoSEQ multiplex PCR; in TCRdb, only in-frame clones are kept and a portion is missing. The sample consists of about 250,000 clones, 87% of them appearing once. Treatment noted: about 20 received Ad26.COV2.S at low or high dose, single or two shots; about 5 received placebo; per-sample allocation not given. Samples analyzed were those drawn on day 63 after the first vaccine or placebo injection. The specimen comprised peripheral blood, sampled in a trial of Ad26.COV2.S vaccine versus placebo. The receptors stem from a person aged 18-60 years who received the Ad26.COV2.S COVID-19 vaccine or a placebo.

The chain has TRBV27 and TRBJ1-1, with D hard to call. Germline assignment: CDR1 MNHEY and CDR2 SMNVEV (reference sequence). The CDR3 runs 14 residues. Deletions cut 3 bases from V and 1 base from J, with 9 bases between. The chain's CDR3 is CASSFAGANTEAFF. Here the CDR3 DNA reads TGTGCCAGCAGTTTTGCGGGCGCGAACACTGAAGCTTTCTTT.

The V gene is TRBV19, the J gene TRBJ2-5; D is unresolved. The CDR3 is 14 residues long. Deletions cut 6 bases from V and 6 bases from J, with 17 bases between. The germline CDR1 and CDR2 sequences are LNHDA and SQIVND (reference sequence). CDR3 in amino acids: CASSHPALMKTQYF. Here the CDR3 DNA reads TGTGCCAGTAGCCACCCGGCACTAATGAAGACCCAGTACTTC.

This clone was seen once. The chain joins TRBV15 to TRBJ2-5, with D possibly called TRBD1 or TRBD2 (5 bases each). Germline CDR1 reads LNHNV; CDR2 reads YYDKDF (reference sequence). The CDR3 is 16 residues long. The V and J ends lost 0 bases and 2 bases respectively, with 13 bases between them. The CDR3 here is CATSRDKGRTQETQYF. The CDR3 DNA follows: TGTGCCACCAGCAGAGATAAGGGACGGACACAAGAGACCCAGTACTTC.

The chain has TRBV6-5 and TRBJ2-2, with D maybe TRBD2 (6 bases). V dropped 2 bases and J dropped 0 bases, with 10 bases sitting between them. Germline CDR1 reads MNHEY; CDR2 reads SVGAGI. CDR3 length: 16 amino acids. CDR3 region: CASSYAGRANTGELFF. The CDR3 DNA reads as TGTGCCAGCAGTTACGCGGGGCGGGCGAACACCGGGGAGCTGTTTTTT.

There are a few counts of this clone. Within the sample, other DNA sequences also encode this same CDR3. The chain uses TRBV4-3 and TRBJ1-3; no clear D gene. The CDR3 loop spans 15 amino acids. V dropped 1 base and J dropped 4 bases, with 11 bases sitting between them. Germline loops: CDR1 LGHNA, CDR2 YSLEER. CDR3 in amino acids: CASSQVAVSGNTIYF. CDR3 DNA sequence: TGCGCCAGCAGCCAAGTCGCAGTATCAGGAAACACCATATATTTT.

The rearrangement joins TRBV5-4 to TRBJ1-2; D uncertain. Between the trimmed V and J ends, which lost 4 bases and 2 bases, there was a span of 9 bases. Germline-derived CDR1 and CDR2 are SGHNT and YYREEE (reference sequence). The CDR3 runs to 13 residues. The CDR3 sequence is CASSPNSNYGYTF. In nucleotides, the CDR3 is TGTGCCAGCAGCCCAAACAGCAACTATGGCTACACCTTC.

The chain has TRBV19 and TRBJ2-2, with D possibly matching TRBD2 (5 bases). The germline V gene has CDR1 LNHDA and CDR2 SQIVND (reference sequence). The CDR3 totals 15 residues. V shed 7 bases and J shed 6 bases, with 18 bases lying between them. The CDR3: CASTPARTQAGELFF. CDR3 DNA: TGTGCCAGTACTCCAGCTAGGACTCAGGCCGGGGAGCTGTTTTTT.

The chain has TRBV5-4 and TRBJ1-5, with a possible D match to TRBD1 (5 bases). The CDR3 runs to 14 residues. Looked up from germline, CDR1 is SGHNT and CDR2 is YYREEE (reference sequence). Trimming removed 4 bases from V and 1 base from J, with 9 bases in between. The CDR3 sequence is CASSRRGSNQPQHF. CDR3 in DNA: TGTGCCAGCAGCCGCCGGGGGAGCAATCAGCCCCAGCATTTT.

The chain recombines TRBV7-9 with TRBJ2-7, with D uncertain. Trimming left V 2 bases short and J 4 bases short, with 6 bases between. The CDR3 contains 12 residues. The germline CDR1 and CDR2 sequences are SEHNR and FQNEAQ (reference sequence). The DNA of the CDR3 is TGTGCCAGCAGCTTAACCGGGTACGAGCAGTACGTC. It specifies CASSLTGYEQYV.

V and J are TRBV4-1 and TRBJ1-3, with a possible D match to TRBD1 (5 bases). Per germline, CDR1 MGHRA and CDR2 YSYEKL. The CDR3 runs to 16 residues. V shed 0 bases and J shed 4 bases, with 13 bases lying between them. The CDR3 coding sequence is TGCGCCAGCAGCCAAGATGGGGCAGGGTTAGGAAACACCATATATTTT. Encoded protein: CASSQDGAGLGNTIYF.

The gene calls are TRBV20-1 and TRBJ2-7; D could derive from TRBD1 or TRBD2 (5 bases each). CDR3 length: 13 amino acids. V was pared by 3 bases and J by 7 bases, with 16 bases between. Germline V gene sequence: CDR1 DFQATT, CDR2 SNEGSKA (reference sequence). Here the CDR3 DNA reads TGCAGTGCTAGTGCTCAGGGAGATGGGGAGCAGTACTTC. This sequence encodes CSASAQGDGEQYF.

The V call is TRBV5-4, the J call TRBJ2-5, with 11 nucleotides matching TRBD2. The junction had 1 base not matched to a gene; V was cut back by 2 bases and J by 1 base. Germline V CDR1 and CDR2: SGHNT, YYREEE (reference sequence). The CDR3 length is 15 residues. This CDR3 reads CASSFGTSGQETQYF. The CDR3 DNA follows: TGTGCCAGCAGCTTTGGGACTAGCGGCCAAGAGACCCAGTACTTC. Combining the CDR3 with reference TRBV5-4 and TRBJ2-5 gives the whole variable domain ETGVTQSPTHLIKTRGQQVTLRCSSQSGHNTVSWYQQALGQGPQFIFQYYREEENGRGNFPPRFSGLQFPNYSSELNVNALELDDSALYLCASSFGTSGQETQYFGPGTRLLVL.

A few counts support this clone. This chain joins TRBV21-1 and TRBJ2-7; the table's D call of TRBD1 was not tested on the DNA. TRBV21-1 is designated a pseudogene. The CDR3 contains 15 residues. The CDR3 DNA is TGTGCTAGCAGCAGTACAGGGAACCCCTCCTACGAGCAGTACTTC. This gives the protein CASSSTGNPSYEQYF.

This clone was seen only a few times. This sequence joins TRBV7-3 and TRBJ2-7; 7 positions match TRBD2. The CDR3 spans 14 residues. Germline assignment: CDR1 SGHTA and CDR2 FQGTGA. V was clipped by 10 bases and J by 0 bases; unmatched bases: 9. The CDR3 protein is CAILTSQSSYEQYV. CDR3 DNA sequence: TGTGCCATCCTGACTAGCCAAAGCTCCTACGAGCAGTACGTC.

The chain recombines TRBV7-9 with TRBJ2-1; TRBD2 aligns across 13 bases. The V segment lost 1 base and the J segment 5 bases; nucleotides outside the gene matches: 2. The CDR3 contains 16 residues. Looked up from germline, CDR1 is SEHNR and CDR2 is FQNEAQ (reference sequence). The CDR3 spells CASSLELAGGNNEQFF. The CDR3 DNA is TGTGCCAGCAGCTTAGAACTAGCGGGGGGGAACAATGAGCAGTTCTTC.

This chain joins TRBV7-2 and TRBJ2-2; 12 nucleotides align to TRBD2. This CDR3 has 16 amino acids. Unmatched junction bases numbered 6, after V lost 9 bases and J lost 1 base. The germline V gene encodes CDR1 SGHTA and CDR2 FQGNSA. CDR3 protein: CASTTSGGRNTGELFF. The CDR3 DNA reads TGTGCCAGTACCACTAGCGGGGGGCGGAACACCGGGGAGCTGTTTTTT.

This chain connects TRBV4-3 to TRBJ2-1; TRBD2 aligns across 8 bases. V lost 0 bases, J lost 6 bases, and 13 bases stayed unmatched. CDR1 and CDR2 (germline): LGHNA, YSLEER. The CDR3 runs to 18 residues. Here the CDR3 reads CASSQDITRTSRGNEQFF. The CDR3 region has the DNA TGCGCCAGCAGCCAAGATATTACCCGGACTAGCCGGGGCAATGAGCAGTTCTTC.

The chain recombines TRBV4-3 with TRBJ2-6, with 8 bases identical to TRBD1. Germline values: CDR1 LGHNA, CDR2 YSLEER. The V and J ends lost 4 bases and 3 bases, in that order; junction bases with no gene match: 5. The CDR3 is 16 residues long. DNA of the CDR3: TGCGCCAGCAGCCCCCAGGGGGCGGGTGGGGCCAACGTCCTGACTTTC. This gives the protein CASSPQGAGGANVLTF.

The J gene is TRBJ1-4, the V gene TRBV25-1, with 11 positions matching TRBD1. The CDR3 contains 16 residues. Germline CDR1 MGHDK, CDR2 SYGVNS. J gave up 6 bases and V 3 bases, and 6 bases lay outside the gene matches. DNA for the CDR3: TGTGCCAGCAGTGAGGTTCCGGGACAGGGGGATGAAAAACTGTTTTTT. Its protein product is CASSEVPGQGDEKLFF.

CDR3 protein: CSVGTGRLSQPQHF. The CDR3 DNA reads TGCAGCGTTGGGACAGGGAGGCTGAGTCAGCCCCAGCATTTT. V usage is TRBV29-1 and J usage is TRBJ1-5; 8 bases match TRBD1. Germline lookup yields CDR1 SQVTM and CDR2 ANQGSEA. V lost 4 bases, J lost 6 bases, and 8 bases stayed unmatched. The CDR3 is 14 residues long.

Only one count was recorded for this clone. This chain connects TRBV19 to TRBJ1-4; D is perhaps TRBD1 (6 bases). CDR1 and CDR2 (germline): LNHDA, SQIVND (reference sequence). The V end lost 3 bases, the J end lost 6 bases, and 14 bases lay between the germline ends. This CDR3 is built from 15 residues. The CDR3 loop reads CASSILLGADEKLFF. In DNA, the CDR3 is TGTGCCAGTAGTATTCTTCTGGGGGCGGATGAAAAACTGTTTTTT. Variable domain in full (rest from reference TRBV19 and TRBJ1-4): DGGITQSPKYLFRKEGQNVTLSCEQNLNHDAMYWYRQDPGQGLRLIYYSQIVNDFQKGDIAEGYSVSREKKESFPLTVTSAQKNPTAFYLCASSILLGADEKLFFGSGTQLSVL.

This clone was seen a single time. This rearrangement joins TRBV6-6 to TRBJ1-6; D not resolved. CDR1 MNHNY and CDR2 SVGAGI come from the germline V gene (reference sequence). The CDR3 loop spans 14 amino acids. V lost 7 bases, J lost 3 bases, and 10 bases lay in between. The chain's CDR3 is CASNQVFYNSPLHF. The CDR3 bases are TGTGCCAGCAATCAGGTCTTCTATAATTCACCCCTCCACTTT.

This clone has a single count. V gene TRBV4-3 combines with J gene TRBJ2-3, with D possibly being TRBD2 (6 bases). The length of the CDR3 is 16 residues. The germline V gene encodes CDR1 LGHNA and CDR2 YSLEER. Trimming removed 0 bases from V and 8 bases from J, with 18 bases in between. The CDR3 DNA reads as TGCGCCAGCAGCCAAGATTTCTTGGAGGGGTTCGGTACGCAGTATTTT. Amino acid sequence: CASSQDFLEGFGTQYF.

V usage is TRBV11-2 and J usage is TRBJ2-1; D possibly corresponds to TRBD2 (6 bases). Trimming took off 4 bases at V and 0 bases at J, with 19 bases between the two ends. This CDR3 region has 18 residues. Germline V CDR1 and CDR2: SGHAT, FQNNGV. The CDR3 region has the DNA TGTGCCAGCAGCTCCCCTCGGGGAGGTGGAAGCTCCTACAATGAGCAGTTCTTC. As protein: CASSSPRGGGSSYNEQFF.

Here the CDR3 DNA reads TGTGCCTGGGGGGGAGGCACAGATACGCAGTATTTT. Translating it yields CAWGGGTDTQYF. V usage is TRBV30 and J usage is TRBJ2-3; D may match TRBD1 or TRBD2 (5 bases each). This CDR3 comprises 12 residues. V was shortened by 5 bases and J by 1 base, with 7 bases between the two germline ends. Germline lookup yields CDR1 GTSNPN and CDR2 SVGIG (reference sequence).

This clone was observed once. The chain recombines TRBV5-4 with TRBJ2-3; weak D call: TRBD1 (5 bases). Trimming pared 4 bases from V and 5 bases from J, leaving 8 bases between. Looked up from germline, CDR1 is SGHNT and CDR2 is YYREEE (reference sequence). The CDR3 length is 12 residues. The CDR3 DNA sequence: TGTGCCAGCAGCAGAGACAGAGATACGCAGTATTTT. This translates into CASSRDRDTQYF.

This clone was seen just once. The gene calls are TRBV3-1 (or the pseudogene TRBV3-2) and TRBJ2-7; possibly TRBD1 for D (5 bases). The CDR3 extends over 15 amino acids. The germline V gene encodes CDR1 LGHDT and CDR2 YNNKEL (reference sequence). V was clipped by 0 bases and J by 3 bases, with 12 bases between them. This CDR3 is CASSQERKGVYEQYF. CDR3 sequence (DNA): TGTGCCAGCAGCCAAGAGAGGAAAGGGGTCTACGAGCAGTACTTC.

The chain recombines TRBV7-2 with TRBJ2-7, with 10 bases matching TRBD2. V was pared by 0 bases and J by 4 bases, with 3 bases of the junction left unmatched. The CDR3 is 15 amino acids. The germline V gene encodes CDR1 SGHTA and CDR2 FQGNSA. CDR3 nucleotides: TGTGCCAGCAGCTTAGCCAGCGGGGGGGCTTACGAGCAGTACTTC. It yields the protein CASSLASGGAYEQYF.